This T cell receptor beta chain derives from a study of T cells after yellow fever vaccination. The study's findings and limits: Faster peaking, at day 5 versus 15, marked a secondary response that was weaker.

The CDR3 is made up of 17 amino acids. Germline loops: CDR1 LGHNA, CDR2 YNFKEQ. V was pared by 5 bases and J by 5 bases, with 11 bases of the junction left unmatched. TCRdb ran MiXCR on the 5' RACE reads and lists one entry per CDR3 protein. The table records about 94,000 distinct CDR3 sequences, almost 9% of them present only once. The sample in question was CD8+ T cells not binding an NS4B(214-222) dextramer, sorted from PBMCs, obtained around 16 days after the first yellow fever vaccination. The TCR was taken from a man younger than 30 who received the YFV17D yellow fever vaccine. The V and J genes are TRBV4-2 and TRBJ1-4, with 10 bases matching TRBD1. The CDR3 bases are TGTGCCAGCAGCTTTGCCTGGGACAGGGGAGGAAATGAAAAACTGTTTTTT. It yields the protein CASSFAWDRGGNEKLFF.